This section outlines one T cell receptor (beta chain) sequence together with its context. Antigen unknown. The CDR3 extends over 15 amino acids. In germline, CDR1 is DFQATT, CDR2 SNEGSKA (reference sequence). Trimming pared 5 bases from V and 3 bases from J, leaving 20 bases between. These data come from a study of blood T cells in healthy people across ages. Study conclusions and caveats: Higher diversity, along with more naive CD4+ cells, distinguished long-lived donors from aged donors.

Through a sample-barcoded 5' primer and a J-beta primer mix, a second PCR was run for roughly 6 to 11 cycles. Each cDNA molecule received a tag from a template-switch adaptor that had 12 random nucleotides. Each CDR3 protein is one row after TCRdb ran MiXCR on the 5' RACE reads. The repertoire consists of 1,100,000 or so distinct CDR3 sequences, with under 55% occurring once and the leading ten covering around 18%. Sequenced: blood. The clonotype comes from a woman aged 55-69 years in good health. The chain employs TRBV20-1 and TRBJ2-7, with TRBD2 as a possible D gene (5 bases). DNA for the CDR3: TGCAGTGCTCTCCCCGTGGTAGCGACCGACTACGAGCAGTACTTC. Translating gives CSALPVVATDYEQYF.